A selection of T cell receptor beta chains follows, all from one sample in a study of blood T cell repertoires in COVID-19. TCRdb keeps only in-frame clones here, not all; method: immunoSEQ multiplex PCR. The repertoire holds fewer than 500,000 clones, with approximately 90% as singletons. The sequencing sample was made of PBMCs or T cells enriched from blood (not recorded which). These receptors all stem from a woman in her late teens or twenties who had recovered from COVID-19. Each CDR3 is given with its conserved first and last residue. D genes are given only for firm matches. Clone size is shown for a subset of rows, as once, few, many or a class of expanded clone.

- 14 TRBJ1-3 TRBV28 - CASTPTGSGNTIYF TGTGCCAGCACCCCCACAGGGTCTGGAAACACCATATATTTT
TRBD2 14 TRBJ2-7 TRBV2 - CASGAGGATYEQYF TGTGCCAGCGGGGCCGGGGGGGCGACCTACGAGCAGTACTTC
TRBD1 15 TRBJ1-5 TRBV2 few CASSEEGANRQPQHF TGTGCCAGCAGTGAGGAGGGGGCGAACCGCCAGCCCCAGCATTTT
- 15 TRBJ2-2 TRBV28 - CASSSQGRNTGELFF TGTGCCAGCAGCTCGCAGGGGCGGAACACCGGGGAGCTGTTTTTT
TRBD1 13 TRBJ1-2 TRBV5-4 - CASSQGQDYGYTF TGTGCCAGCAGCCAGGGACAGGACTATGGCTACACCTTC
TRBD1 18 TRBJ1-3 TRBV4-1 - CASSQAPLNRGSGNTIYF TGCGCCAGCAGCCAAGCCCCTCTTAACAGGGGTTCTGGAAACACCATATATTTT
TRBD1 15 TRBJ2-1 TRBV7-8 - CASSGGDRDSNEQFF TGTGCCAGCAGCGGGGGGGACAGGGATAGTAATGAGCAGTTCTTC
- 13 TRBJ1-1 TRBV2 - CASTLGTYTEAFF TGTGCCAGCACTCTGGGGACTTACACTGAAGCTTTCTTT
- 13 TRBJ1-1 TRBV29-1 once CSAILQGNTEAFF TGCAGCGCTATCTTACAGGGAAACACTGAAGCTTTCTTT
- 13 TRBJ2-5 TRBV5-1 few CASSLGSRETQYF TGCGCCAGCAGCTTGGGGTCTCGGGAGACCCAGTACTTC
TRBD2 16 TRBJ2-1 TRBV24-1 once CATSDYEAGAYNEQFF TGTGCCACCAGTGATTACGAAGCGGGGGCATACAATGAGCAGTTCTTC
- 14 TRBJ1-1 TRBV2 - CASSEQGIPTEAFF TGTGCCAGCAGTGAACAGGGAATTCCCACTGAAGCTTTCTTT
- 13 TRBJ2-1 TRBV19 once CASSISPYNEQFF TGTGCCAGTAGTATTAGCCCCTACAATGAGCAGTTCTTC
TRBD1 15 TRBJ1-6 TRBV18 - CASSPDLQGYSPLHF TGTGCCAGCTCACCAGACCTACAGGGGTATTCACCCCTCCACTTT
- 14 TRBJ2-5 TRBV24-1 - CATSEPSGQETQYF TGTGCCACCAGTGAGCCGTCGGGCCAAGAGACCCAGTACTTC
- 14 TRBJ2-7 TRBV24-1 once CATVGFFYSYEQYF TGTGCCACCGTCGGGTTTTTTTACTCCTACGAGCAGTACTTC
- 16 TRBJ1-1 TRBV6-1 - CASSERLGHFNSEAFF TGTGCCAGCAGTGAACGCTTGGGACACTTTAATAGTGAAGCTTTCTTT
TRBD2 18 TRBJ2-1 TRBV2 - CASSEGLAGALLNNEQFF TGTGCCAGCAGTGAAGGACTAGCGGGGGCCCTGTTAAACAATGAGCAGTTCTTC
TRBD2 14 TRBJ2-2 TRBV29-1 - CSVLAGGNTGELFF TGCAGCGTCCTAGCGGGGGGGAACACCGGGGAGCTGTTTTTT
- 14 TRBJ2-7 TRBV18 - CASSRAGKPYEQYF TGTGCCAGCTCACGAGCAGGGAAACCATACGAGCAGTACTTC
- 11 TRBJ2-3 TRBV2 - CATSVADTQYF TGTGCCACCTCGGTCGCAGATACGCAGTATTTT
- 14 TRBJ1-2 TRBV5-5 once CASSFNYGQGGYTF TGTGCCAGCAGCTTCAATTATGGTCAGGGAGGCTACACCTTC
- 15 TRBJ1-2 TRBV6-5 - CASRGGTPYGYGYTF TGTGCCAGCAGAGGAGGGACTCCTTATGGCTATGGCTACACCTTC
TRBD1 16 TRBJ1-6 TRBV18 few CASSPARTGVDSPLHF TGTGCCAGCTCACCAGCTAGGACAGGGGTTGATTCACCCCTCCACTTT
- 13 TRBJ1-1 TRBV6-5 - CASSLGPGAEAFF TGTGCCAGCAGCTTGGGACCGGGGGCTGAAGCTTTCTTT
- 15 TRBJ1-4 TRBV28 - CASSLSGTGGEKLFF TGTGCCAGCAGTTTATCCGGGACCGGAGGGGAAAAACTGTTTTTT
- 14 TRBJ1-3 TRBV9 - CASSVDADDTAPLF TGTGCCAGCAGCGTAGACGCTGACGACACCGCGCCTCTGTTT
- 16 TRBJ1-2 TRBV19 - CASSTRGYSSNYGYTF TGTGCCAGTAGTACTCGGGGATACTCCTCTAACTATGGCTACACCTTC
TRBD1 14 TRBJ2-7 TRBV15 - CATSSDRDWREQYF TGTGCCACCAGCTCTGACAGGGATTGGAGAGAGCAGTACTTC
TRBD1 16 TRBJ1-3 TRBV6-1 - CASSGGTGPTFNTIYF TGTGCCAGCAGTGGTGGGACAGGGCCGACTTTTAACACCATATATTTT
- 13 TRBJ1-2 TRBV28 once CASSLGRGYGYTF TGTGCCAGCAGTTTAGGCAGGGGCTATGGCTACACCTTC
- 17 TRBJ2-1 TRBV21-1 - CASSKVETSGVVNEQFF TGTGCCAGCAGCAAAGTCGAGACTAGCGGGGTGGTAAATGAGCAGTTCTTC
- 14 TRBJ1-1 TRBV3-1/TRBV3-2 - CASSQGSRGTEAFF TGTGCCAGCAGCCAAGGTAGCAGGGGCACTGAAGCTTTCTTT
- 14 TRBJ1-2 TRBV9 - CASSVDARFYGYTF TGTGCCAGCAGCGTAGATGCCAGGTTCTATGGCTACACCTTC
TRBD1 15 TRBJ2-5 TRBV5-1 - CASSLDTGGQKTQYF TGCGCCAGCAGCTTGGATACAGGGGGACAGAAGACCCAGTACTTC
TRBD1 15 TRBJ1-2 TRBV5-1 - CASSSQGGQSYGYTF TGCGCCAGCAGCTCTCAGGGGGGACAAAGCTATGGCTACACCTTC
TRBD1 13 TRBJ1-1 TRBV5-4 - CASSLDRVTEAFF TGTGCCAGCAGCCTCGACAGGGTCACTGAAGCTTTCTTT
TRBD2 14 TRBJ2-1 TRBV27 - CASSLGLYYNEQFF TGTGCCAGCAGCCTGGGACTATACTACAATGAGCAGTTCTTC
- 14 TRBJ1-3 TRBV5-6 once CASSSRGPGNTIYF TGTGCCAGCAGCTCGAGAGGTCCTGGAAACACCATATATTTT
- 14 TRBJ1-1 TRBV2 - CASSDEGRDTEAFF TGTGCCAGCAGTGATGAGGGCCGGGACACTGAAGCTTTCTTT
TRBD2 16 TRBJ2-1 TRBV5-1 once CASSSIERGHWDEQFF TGCGCCAGCAGCTCTATTGAGCGGGGGCATTGGGATGAGCAGTTCTTC
- 15 TRBJ2-1 TRBV19 - CASTPSRSSYNEQFF TGTGCCAGTACCCCCTCGAGGAGCTCCTACAATGAGCAGTTCTTC
- 13 TRBJ1-5 TRBV12-3/TRBV12-4 - CASGTRTNQPQHF TGTGCCAGCGGGACACGTACCAATCAGCCCCAGCATTTT
TRBD1 14 TRBJ1-2 TRBV25-1 few CASSQLTGGYGYTF TGTGCCAGCAGTCAATTGACAGGGGGCTATGGCTACACCTTC